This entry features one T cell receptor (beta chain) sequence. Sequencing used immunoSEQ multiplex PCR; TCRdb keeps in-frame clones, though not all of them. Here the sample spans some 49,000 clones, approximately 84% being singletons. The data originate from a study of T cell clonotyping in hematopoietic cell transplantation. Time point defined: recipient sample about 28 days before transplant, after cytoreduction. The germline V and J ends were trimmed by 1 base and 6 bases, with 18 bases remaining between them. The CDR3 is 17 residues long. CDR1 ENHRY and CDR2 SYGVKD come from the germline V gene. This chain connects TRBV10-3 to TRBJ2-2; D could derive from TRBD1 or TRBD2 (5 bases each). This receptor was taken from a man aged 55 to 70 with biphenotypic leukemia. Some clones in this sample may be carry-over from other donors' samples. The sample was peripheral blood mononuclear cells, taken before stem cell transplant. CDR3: CAISEYRDGHSAGELFF. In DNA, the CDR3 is TGTGCCATCAGTGAGTATCGGGACGGACATTCCGCCGGGGAGCTGTTTTTT.